Listed below are T cell receptor beta chains from one sample, sequenced in a study of CD8+CD57+ T cells in acquired aplastic anemia. TCRdb reanalysed the reads using MiXCR and keeps one entry per CDR3 protein. The table records approximately 380,000 distinct CDR3 sequences, approximately 70% of them present only once. The specimen was sorted CD4+, CD8+, or CD8+CD57+ T cells (not recorded which) from PBMCs. The receptors derive from a human donor in good health, serving as a control. The CDR3 runs from the conserved cysteine through the conserved F or W. A D gene is named only where the DNA matches it firmly. Not all rows give a size; the values are once, few, many and, for expanded clones, a class.

V	size	D	J	CDR3	DNA
TRBV20-1	-	TRBD2	TRBJ2-1	CSVGDRPGGEQFF	TGCAGTGTTGGTGATCGGCCGGGGGGTGAGCAGTTCTTC
TRBV6-1	-	TRBD1	TRBJ1-1	CASSRPTDRGETEAFF	TGTGCCAGCAGTCGCCCAACCGACAGGGGGGAGACTGAAGCTTTCTTT
TRBV2	-	TRBD1	TRBJ1-6	CASSRDRGVASPLHF	TGTGCCAGCAGTCGGGACAGGGGGGTCGCTTCACCCCTCCACTTT
TRBV20-1	many	-	TRBJ1-6	CSARDGRQAETSPLHF	TGCAGTGCTAGAGATGGCAGACAGGCCGAAACATCACCCCTCCACTTT
TRBV7-3	many	-	TRBJ1-3	CASSGGNTIYF	TGTGCCAGCTCGGGTGGAAACACCATATATTTT
TRBV2	-	-	TRBJ2-7	CASSRSESSYEQYF	TGTGCCAGCAGTCGGTCCGAGAGCTCCTACGAGCAGTACTTC
TRBV7-4	-	-	TRBJ2-5	CASSFGVGRADTQYF	TGTGCCAGCAGCTTTGGAGTAGGGCGCGCAGATACGCAGTACTTC
TRBV5-1	-	TRBD1	TRBJ1-2	CASSWTGSLGGYTF	TGCGCCAGCAGCTGGACAGGGTCACTGGGGGGCTACACCTTC
TRBV20-1	-	TRBD2	TRBJ2-5	CSARGGRGHQETQYF	TGCAGTGCTAGGGGAGGGCGCGGACACCAAGAGACCCAGTACTTC
TRBV19	many	-	TRBJ2-3	CASLELPDTQYF	TGTGCCAGTTTAGAGTTACCAGATACGCAGTATTTT
TRBV20-1	many	-	TRBJ1-2	CSAGRPTGGLYGYTF	TGCAGTGCTGGGAGACCCACAGGCGGTTTATATGGCTACACCTTC
TRBV9	many	TRBD1	TRBJ1-1	CASSVVTGEANTEAFF	TGTGCCAGCAGCGTAGTTACAGGGGAGGCGAACACTGAAGCTTTCTTT
TRBV25-1	-	-	TRBJ1-2	CASSERRVGYGYTF	TGTGCCAGCAGTGAGCGGCGGGTGGGCTATGGCTACACCTTC
TRBV7-8	few	-	TRBJ1-6	CASSPPGVSLIHF	TGTGCCAGCAGCCCCCCGGGTGTCAGTTTAATCCACTTT
TRBV2	-	-	TRBJ1-5	CASNTDSNQPQHF	TGTGCCAGCAACACGGATAGCAATCAGCCCCAGCATTTT
TRBV7-9	many	-	TRBJ1-6	CASSKAGLNNSPLHF	TGTGCCAGCAGCAAAGCGGGCCTCAATAATTCACCCCTCCACTTT
TRBV7-2	many	-	TRBJ1-1	CASSSSGTYPMNTEAFF	TGTGCCAGCAGCTCGTCCGGGACATACCCAATGAACACTGAAGCTTTCTTT
TRBV2	-	-	TRBJ2-5	CASSAGTRSYTQYF	TGTGCCAGCAGCGCCGGGACGAGGTCCTACACCCAGTACTTC
TRBV10-1	-	-	TRBJ1-2	CASRSTAGYTF	TGCGCCAGCAGATCGACAGCTGGCTACACCTTC
TRBV7-9	-	-	TRBJ1-2	CASSCELAGDGYTF	TGTGCCAGCAGCTGCGAACTGGCAGGGGATGGCTACACCTTC
TRBV5-1	once	-	TRBJ1-2	CASSVDRAGSYTF	TGCGCCAGCAGCGTAGATAGGGCCGGGAGCTACACCTTC
TRBV7-2	-	-	TRBJ1-5	CASSTRLSGESQPQHF	TGTGCCAGCAGCACCCGTCTGAGTGGGGAGAGTCAGCCCCAGCATTTT
TRBV19	-	-	TRBJ2-3	CASTVQEIQADTQGF	TGTGCCAGCACCGTACAGGAGATACAGGCAGATACGCAGGGTTTT
TRBV7-3	-	TRBD2	TRBJ2-2	CASSLRTSGGGELFF	TGTGCCAGCAGCTTAAGGACTAGCGGGGGCGGGGAGCTGTTTTTT
TRBV11-2	-	TRBD1	TRBJ2-7	CASGIGGAPGAYEQYF	TGTGCCAGCGGAATAGGGGGCGCTCCAGGGGCCTACGAGCAGTACTTC
TRBV11-2	many	TRBD1	TRBJ1-5	CASSLGQGGNQPQHF	TGTGCCAGCAGCTTAGGACAGGGGGGCAATCAGCCCCAGCATTTT
TRBV20-1	-	-	TRBJ2-7	CSAYDGGPSEQYF	TGCAGTGCTTACGATGGAGGCCCCAGCGAGCAGTACTTC
TRBV7-2	-	TRBD1	TRBJ2-3	CASSGRTGGADTQYF	TGTGCCAGCAGCGGCCGGACAGGCGGCGCAGATACGCAGTATTTT
TRBV27	-	-	TRBJ1-1	CASSLSTRGTEASF	TGTGCCAGCAGTTTATCCACACGTGGCACTGAAGCTTCCTTT
TRBV20-1	-	TRBD1	TRBJ2-3	CSAREGGRDAQYF	TGCAGTGCTAGAGAAGGGGGCAGAGATGCGCAGTATTTT
TRBV6-5	few	-	TRBJ1-2	CASSLTGGANYGYTF	TGTGCCAGCAGCTTGACCGGAGGGGCGAACTATGGCTACACCTTC
TRBV7-2	-	TRBD1	TRBJ1-6	CASSFMDRSNTIYHF	TGTGCCAGCAGCTTTATGGACAGGTCAAACACCATATATCACTTT
TRBV5-4	-	-	TRBJ1-6	CASSSPGASNSPLHF	TGTGCCAGCAGCTCCCCAGGGGCCTCTAATTCACCCCTCCACTTT
TRBV13	-	-	TRBJ1-1	CASSFMNAEASF	TGTGCCAGCAGCTTTATGAACGCTGAAGCTTCCTTT
TRBV16	-	-	TRBJ1-5	CASSQSRHQPQDF	TGTGCCAGCAGCCAATCGAGGCATCAGCCCCAGGATTTT
TRBV20-1	-	-	TRBJ2-1	CSGGDRFSRQFF	TGCAGTGGCGGAGACCGTTTTTCGCGGCAGTTCTTC
TRBV5-1	-	-	TRBJ1-2	CASSSGDGTDTF	TGCGCCAGCAGCTCCGGGGACGGCACAGACACCTTC
TRBV20-1	-	-	TRBJ2-7	CSAPPGAGYDF	TGCAGTGCGCCACCGGGGGCCGGGTACGACTTC
TRBV30	few	TRBD2	TRBJ2-3	CAWKGASGGTDTQYF	TGTGCCTGGAAGGGGGCTAGCGGGGGCACAGATACGCAGTATTTT
TRBV20-1	-	TRBD2	TRBJ2-1	CSARAGGNSNEQFF	TGCAGTGCTAGAGCGGGGGGTAATTCAAATGAGCAGTTCTTC
TRBV29-1	-	TRBD2	TRBJ2-2	CSVDGVAGGPGGELFF	TGCAGCGTTGATGGGGTAGCGGGGGGGCCTGGCGGGGAGCTGTTTTTT
TRBV6-2/TRBV6-3	-	-	TRBJ1-5	CASSYSMYSETLNNQPQHF	TGTGCCAGCAGTTACTCGATGTACAGCGAGACACTGAACAATCAGCCCCAGCATTTT
TRBV20-1	many	TRBD1	TRBJ1-1	CSASRQGEAYRWAFF	TGCAGTGCTTCCCGACAGGGGGAAGCTTATAGATGGGCTTTCTTT